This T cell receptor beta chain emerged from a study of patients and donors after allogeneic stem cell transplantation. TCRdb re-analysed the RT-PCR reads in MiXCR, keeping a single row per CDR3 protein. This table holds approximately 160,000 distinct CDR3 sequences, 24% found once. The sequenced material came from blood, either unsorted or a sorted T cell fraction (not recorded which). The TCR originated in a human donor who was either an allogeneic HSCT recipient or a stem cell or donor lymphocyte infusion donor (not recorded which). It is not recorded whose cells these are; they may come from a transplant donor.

CDR3 DNA sequence: TGCGCCAGCAGCTTGGATCTAGCGGGATCGAACACCGGGGAGCTGTTTTTT. It yields the protein CASSLDLAGSNTGELFF. This chain connects TRBV5-1 to TRBJ2-2, with 9 bases aligning to TRBD2. Germline V gives CDR1 SGHRS, CDR2 YFSETQ. After removal of 0 bases from V and 0 bases from J, the junction contained 3 bases not matched to a gene. The CDR3 runs to 17 residues.